This entry features one T cell receptor (beta chain) sequence. Germline lookup yields CDR1 SNHLY and CDR2 FYNNEI. This CDR3 has 14 amino acids. Trimming removed 2 bases from V and 2 bases from J, with 7 bases in between. The data stem from a study of technical replicates of blood from a handful of donors. Repertoires were generated with immunoSEQ multiplex PCR, while TCRdb's copy carries only in-frame clones and drops some. The sample has 64,000 or so clones; around 88% are singletons. This rearrangement joins TRBV2 to TRBJ1-3; D remains ambiguous. The sequenced sample consisted of PBMCs. This sequence originates from a human donor in good health. Some clones in this sample may be carry-over from other donors' samples. CDR3 DNA: TGTGCCAGCAGTGAAATGGGAGCTGGAAACACCATATATTTT. This translates into CASSEMGAGNTIYF.